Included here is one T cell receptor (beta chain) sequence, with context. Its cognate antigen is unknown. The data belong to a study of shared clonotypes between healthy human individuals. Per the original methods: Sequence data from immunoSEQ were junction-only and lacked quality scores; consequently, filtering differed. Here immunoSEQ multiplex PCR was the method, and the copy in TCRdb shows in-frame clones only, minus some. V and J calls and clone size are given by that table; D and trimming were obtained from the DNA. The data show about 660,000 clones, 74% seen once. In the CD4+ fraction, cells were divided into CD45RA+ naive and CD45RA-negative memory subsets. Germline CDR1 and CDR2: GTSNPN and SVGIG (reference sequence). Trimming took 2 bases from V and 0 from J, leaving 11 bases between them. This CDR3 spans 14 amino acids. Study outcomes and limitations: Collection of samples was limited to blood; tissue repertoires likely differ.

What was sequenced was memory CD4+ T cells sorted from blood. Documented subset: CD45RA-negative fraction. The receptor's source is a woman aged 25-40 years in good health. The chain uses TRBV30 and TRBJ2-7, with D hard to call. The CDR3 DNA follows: TGTGCCTGGAGTATGAGAAGGAGCTCCTACGAGCAGTACTTC. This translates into CAWSMRRSSYEQYF.